Here is one T cell receptor beta chain with its context. What it binds is unknown. Sequencing used immunoSEQ multiplex PCR; TCRdb keeps in-frame clones, though not all of them. Here the sample spans about 2.1 million clones, around 93% being singletons. The CDR3 sequence is 16 residues long. Trimming stripped 3 bases from V and 3 bases from J, with 15 bases between. Germline values: CDR1 SGHAT, CDR2 FQNNGV. The data derive from a study of shared clonotypes between healthy human individuals. Regarding the study as a whole: On the whole, naive subsets had larger estimated richness than memory subsets had.

Only CD45RO-negative cells positively selected for CCR7 counted as naive CD8 cells, so terminally differentiated effector memory CD45RA+ cells were excluded. The chain has TRBV11-2 and TRBJ2-1, with a possible D match to TRBD2 (6 bases). The origin of this receptor is a young man in good health. Some clones in this sample may be carry-over from other donors' samples. The sample was naive CD8+ T cells from PBMCs. In DNA, the CDR3 is TGTGCCAGCAGCTTGGGACGTGGCGGGATCTACAATGAGCAGTTCTTC. Translating it yields CASSLGRGGIYNEQFF.